These 29 T cell receptor beta chains were sequenced from one sample in a study of identical twins. TCRdb independently ran MiXCR on the 5' RACE reads; one entry per CDR3 protein. Of 500,000 to 700,000 distinct CDR3 sequences detected, less than 9% appear once; the ten largest clones hold 1.5% to 2%. The same sample was also used in a study of yellow fever vaccine responses in identical twins.

The sample consisted of PBMCs. The receptors here all came from a woman between 18 and 30 years old in good health.

Many counts were recorded for this clonotype. This chain links TRBV12-3 or TRBV12-4 with TRBJ1-5; 9 bases are a match to TRBD1. The trim removed 5 bases at V and 7 bases at J, leaving 6 bases unmatched. The length of the CDR3 is 14 residues. The CDR3 region is CASSQQGAWQPQHF. The CDR3 DNA reads as TGTGCCAGCAGTCAACAGGGGGCGTGGCAGCCCCAGCATTTT.

This clonotype appeared many times. The chain joins TRBV20-1 to TRBJ2-3; D uncertain. Germline V gives CDR1 DFQATT, CDR2 SNEGSKA (reference sequence). The V end lost 0 bases, the J end lost 1 base, and 8 bases lay between the germline ends. The CDR3 is 14 amino acids. CDR3 sequence reads: CSARDQSGTDTQYF. For the CDR3, the DNA is TGCAGTGCTAGAGATCAATCGGGCACAGATACGCAGTATTTT.

This clonotype was found many times. The chain links TRBV6-1 to TRBJ1-1; D is possibly TRBD1 (5 bases). Per the germline V gene, CDR1 is MNHNS and CDR2 is SASEGT. This CDR3 comprises 16 residues. Trimming removed 6 bases from V and 1 base from J, with 18 bases in between. CDR3 loop: CASSPAPGRSNTEAFF. The CDR3 DNA reads as TGTGCCAGCAGCCCTGCTCCGGGACGGTCGAACACTGAAGCTTTCTTT.

The chain couples TRBV28 to TRBJ2-3, with D maybe TRBD2 (6 bases). The germline gives CDR1 MDHEN, CDR2 SYDVKM. V lost 6 bases and J lost 2, with 15 bases in between. There are 15 residues in the CDR3. The CDR3, as DNA: TGTGCCAGCAGCATCAGCGGGTGGTACACAGATACGCAGTATTTT. It translates to CASSISGWYTDTQYF.

Only a few counts were recorded for this clonotype. The CDR3 loop reads CASSSTELGEQYV. As DNA, the CDR3 is TGTGCCAGCAGCTCGACAGAGTTGGGGGAGCAGTACGTC. This sequence joins TRBV7-8 and TRBJ2-7; possibly TRBD1 for D (5 bases). Germline-derived CDR1 and CDR2 are SGHVS and FQNEAQ. The CDR3 runs 13 residues. V was clipped by 4 bases and J by 7 bases, with 14 bases between them.

This clonotype was counted between two and nine times. V is TRBV5-1 and J is TRBJ2-7, with 10 bases fitting TRBD1. Trimming at V came to 3 bases and at J to 5 bases, leaving 8 bases not matched to a gene. In germline, CDR1 is SGHRS, CDR2 YFSETQ. The CDR3 sequence is 15 residues long. CDR3 sequence (DNA): TGCGCCAGCAGCTCCCTGGGGACAGGGGCAGACGAGCAGTACTTC. It translates to CASSSLGTGADEQYF. The complete variable domain, with remaining parts taken from reference TRBV5-1 and TRBJ2-7, reads KAGVTQTPRYLIKTRGQQVTLSCSPISGHRSVSWYQQTPGQGLQFLFEYFSETQRNKGNFPGRFSGRQFSNSRSEMNVSTLELGDSALYLCASSSLGTGADEQYFGPGTRLTVT.

This clonotype was seen ten or more times. CDR3 bases: TGTGCCAGCAGCCAAGAACCTCACACAGATACGCAGTATTTT. Its protein product is CASSQEPHTDTQYF. This sequence joins TRBV3-1 and TRBJ2-3; the D is unclear. CDR3 size: 14 residues. The germline V gene encodes CDR1 LGHDT and CDR2 YNNKEL (reference sequence). Trimming removed 0 bases from V and 2 bases from J, with 6 bases in between.

This clonotype was observed a few times. The chain employs TRBV10-3 and TRBJ1-1; TRBD1 matches 7 bases. Unmatched junction bases numbered 8, after V lost 10 bases and J lost 3 bases. Germline V gene data show CDR1 as ENHRY and CDR2 as SYGVKD. This CDR3 is 13 amino acids long. In nucleotides, the CDR3 is TGTGCCACCAACAGGGGAAAGGACACTGAAGCTTTCTTT. This gives the protein CATNRGKDTEAFF.

The V and J genes are TRBV6-1 and TRBJ2-1, with TRBD1 matching 7 bases. Germline lookup yields CDR1 MNHNS and CDR2 SASEGT. Trimming took 7 bases from V and 8 from J; bases not matched to a gene: 17. The CDR3 is 16 amino acids. CDR3 DNA: TGTGCCAGCACCCTGGGCCGGTACAGAGGGGGCGATGAGCAGTTCTTC. Residues: CASTLGRYRGGDEQFF.

This clonotype has more than one count but fewer than ten. J is TRBJ2-5 and V is TRBV24-1; 15 nucleotides match TRBD2. V dropped 2 bases and J dropped 3; count of bases not matched to a gene: 9. This CDR3 has 19 amino acids. Germline V lookup: CDR1 KGHDR, CDR2 SFDVKD. The CDR3 DNA reads TGTGCCACCAGTGATTCGCCCGGGACTAGCGGGGGGATTAAAGAGACCCAGTACTTC. It yields the protein CATSDSPGTSGGIKETQYF.

The genes are TRBV10-3 and TRBJ1-5, with 7 nucleotides matching TRBD1. CDR3 length equals 14 residues. V shed 4 bases and J 5 bases; nucleotides not matched to a gene: 5. From germline, CDR1 is ENHRY and CDR2 SYGVKD. The CDR3 nucleotides read TGTGCCATCAGTGGGGGGACAGAATATCAGCCCCAGCATTTT. Its translation is CAISGGTEYQPQHF.

This clonotype was observed a few times. The rearrangement uses TRBV2 and TRBJ1-6; D is uncertain. Germline V gene lookup returns CDR1 SNHLY and CDR2 FYNNEI. The V and J ends lost 1 base and 0 bases respectively, with 4 bases between them. The CDR3 spans 15 residues. The CDR3 DNA follows: TGTGCCAGCAGTGAAGACAGCTCCTATAATTCACCCCTCCACTTT. Protein: CASSEDSSYNSPLHF.

This chain links TRBV20-1 with TRBJ2-7; 10 bases are a match to TRBD1. The J segment lost 2 bases and the V segment lost 6 bases, leaving 4 bases of the junction unmatched. Germline-derived CDR1 and CDR2 are DFQATT and SNEGSKA (reference sequence). This CDR3 spans 13 amino acids. CDR3 region: CSATGQGAYEQYF. The DNA of the CDR3 is TGCAGTGCCACAGGACAGGGGGCCTACGAGCAGTACTTC.

This clonotype has ten or more counts. The CDR3 here is CASSPTSGSHEQFF. For the CDR3, the DNA is TGTGCCAGCTCACCAACTAGCGGTAGTCATGAGCAGTTCTTC. The chain links TRBV18 to TRBJ2-1; TRBD2 aligns across 8 bases. The germline CDR1 and CDR2 sequences are KGHSH and LQKENI. This CDR3 spans 14 amino acids. Trimming took 2 bases from V and 8 from J; bases not matched to a gene: 5.

This clonotype was recorded at least ten times. The rearrangement joins TRBV12-3 or TRBV12-4 to TRBJ1-2; D remains unclear. This CDR3 has 14 residues. V gave up 1 base and J gave up 4 bases, with 10 bases separating them. CDR3 nucleotides: TGTGCCAGCAGTTTAGGGGTAGGGTTCTATGGCTACACCTTC. Translation gives CASSLGVGFYGYTF.

This clonotype showed up many times. V is TRBV20-1 and J is TRBJ2-5; 10 bases match TRBD2. Trimming removed 6 bases from V and 4 bases from J; junction bases left unmatched: 11. This CDR3 spans 15 amino acids. The germline V gene has CDR1 DFQATT and CDR2 SNEGSKA (reference sequence). The CDR3 loop is CSALKLAGNPETQYF. In nucleotides, the CDR3 is TGCAGTGCACTCAAACTAGCGGGGAACCCAGAGACCCAGTACTTC.

At least ten counts were recorded for this clonotype. The chain recombines TRBV5-6 with TRBJ1-1, with D maybe TRBD1 (6 bases). Trimming stripped 4 bases from V and 2 bases from J, with 15 bases between. CDR1 and CDR2 from the germline V gene are SGHDT and YYEEEE. The CDR3 totals 15 residues. The CDR3 DNA follows: TGTGCCAGCAGCCCGGTGGGGGGCGGAAACACTGAAGCTTTCTTT. Its translation: CASSPVGGGNTEAFF.

The table lists this clonotype with a few counts. V usage is TRBV11-1 and J usage is TRBJ2-2; 11 nucleotides line up with TRBD1. J lost 7 bases, V lost 5 bases, and 15 bases had no gene match. Germline lookup yields CDR1 SGHAT and CDR2 FQDESV (reference sequence). This CDR3 is 18 amino acids long. The CDR3 DNA reads as TGTGCCAGCAGCCCCCTTCTTTCCCGGACAGGGGGCATCGGGGAGCTGTTTTTT. Its protein product is CASSPLLSRTGGIGELFF.

This clonotype was seen at least ten times. The rearrangement links TRBV11-2 to TRBJ2-3; the D gene is possibly TRBD2 (5 bases). Germline V gene data show CDR1 as SGHAT and CDR2 as FQNNGV. CDR3 size: 14 residues. V dropped 7 bases and J dropped 0 bases, with 11 bases sitting between them. The CDR3 spells CASTLGRSTDTQYF. The CDR3 DNA is TGTGCCAGCACGTTGGGGAGAAGCACAGATACGCAGTATTTT.

In this sample, this clonotype turned up many times. The rearrangement joins TRBV5-1 to TRBJ1-2; no firm D call. Germline V gives CDR1 SGHRS, CDR2 YFSETQ. V was cut by 0 bases and J by 9 bases, with 15 bases left in between. This CDR3 is 14 amino acids long. In DNA, the CDR3 is TGCGCCAGCAGCTTGGTTGAGGACCCCGGGAGCTACACCTTC. Translated, it gives CASSLVEDPGSYTF. Filled out from reference TRBV5-1 and TRBJ1-2, the complete variable domain reads KAGVTQTPRYLIKTRGQQVTLSCSPISGHRSVSWYQQTPGQGLQFLFEYFSETQRNKGNFPGRFSGRQFSNSRSEMNVSTLELGDSALYLCASSLVEDPGSYTFGSGTRLTVV.

This clonotype was counted only a few times. This rearrangement joins TRBV5-1 to TRBJ2-1; 11 positions agree with TRBD2. Looked up from germline, CDR1 is SGHRS and CDR2 is YFSETQ. V gave up 1 base and J gave up 9 bases; unmatched junction bases: 3. This CDR3 is 14 amino acids long. CDR3 loop: CASSLLAGGVEQFF. The CDR3, as DNA: TGCGCCAGCAGCTTGTTAGCGGGAGGGGTTGAGCAGTTCTTC.

In its sample, this clonotype was seen a few times. The chain recombines TRBV15 with TRBJ2-2; the D gene is possibly TRBD1 (5 bases). V was cut by 1 base and J by 5 bases, with 14 bases left in between. This CDR3 is 16 amino acids long. Germline values: CDR1 LNHNV, CDR2 YYDKDF (reference sequence). CDR3 bases: TGTGCCACCAGCAGAGGAAGGGGTTTGGTAACCGGGGAGCTGTTTTTT. Protein: CATSRGRGLVTGELFF.

This clonotype was observed a handful of times. This chain joins TRBV20-1 and TRBJ1-2; D gene uncertain. Germline lookup yields CDR1 DFQATT and CDR2 SNEGSKA (reference sequence). The CDR3 covers 14 residues. The germline V and J ends were trimmed by 0 bases and 4 bases, with 12 bases remaining between them. The CDR3 nucleotides are TGCAGTGCTAGAGATCCCCTGGTGGGCTATGGCTACACCTTC. This codes for CSARDPLVGYGYTF.

The chain is built from TRBV27 and TRBJ1-5, with D perhaps TRBD1 (6 bases). The CDR3 covers 15 residues. Looked up from germline, CDR1 is MNHEY and CDR2 is SMNVEV (reference sequence). V lost 5 bases and J lost 2, with 13 bases in between. CDR3 sequence (DNA): TGTGCCAGCAGTAGGCGGGACACCCGCAATCAGCCCCAGCATTTT. Protein: CASSRRDTRNQPQHF.

This clonotype was found many times. V usage is TRBV5-1 and J usage is TRBJ1-6; 9 nucleotides line up with TRBD1. Germline lookup yields CDR1 SGHRS and CDR2 YFSETQ. The V segment lost 4 bases and the J segment 6 bases; nucleotides outside the gene matches: 8. This CDR3 is 16 amino acids long. This CDR3 reads CASSLGTGTSNSPLHF. The CDR3 DNA is TGCGCCAGCAGCCTCGGGACAGGGACCAGTAATTCACCCCTCCACTTT. Filled out from reference TRBV5-1 and TRBJ1-6, the complete variable domain reads KAGVTQTPRYLIKTRGQQVTLSCSPISGHRSVSWYQQTPGQGLQFLFEYFSETQRNKGNFPGRFSGRQFSNSRSEMNVSTLELGDSALYLCASSLGTGTSNSPLHFGNGTRLTVT.

This clonotype was picked up many times. This chain connects TRBV20-1 to TRBJ2-1; possibly TRBD1 for D (5 bases). V was pared by 1 base and J by 6 bases, with 10 bases between. Looked up from germline, CDR1 is DFQATT and CDR2 is SNEGSKA (reference sequence). The CDR3 contains 13 residues. The CDR3 DNA reads TGCAGTGCTAGAGTCGCAGGGATCAATGAGCAGTTCTTC. This encodes CSARVAGINEQFF.

This clonotype was found a few times. V is TRBV7-9 and J is TRBJ1-5, with 11 bases matching TRBD1. This CDR3 spans 17 amino acids. The V gene end was trimmed by 3 bases and the J gene end by 2 bases; junction bases not matched to a gene: 6. Germline CDR1 is SEHNR and CDR2 is FQNEAQ (reference sequence). The CDR3: CASSFWTGGRGNQPQHF. The DNA for the CDR3 is TGTGCCAGCAGCTTTTGGACAGGGGGCAGGGGCAATCAGCCCCAGCATTTT.

This clonotype has at least ten counts. V and J are TRBV24-1 and TRBJ2-1; D call uncertain. Germline V lookup: CDR1 KGHDR, CDR2 SFDVKD. Trimming took off 3 bases at V and 6 bases at J, with 11 bases between the two ends. CDR3 size: 14 residues. The CDR3, as DNA: TGTGCCACCAGTGATGCCCCCGGACCCAATGAGCAGTTCTTC. Translation: CATSDAPGPNEQFF.

CDR3 sequence: CASSSRIGNYGYTF. The DNA of the CDR3 is TGTGCCAGCAGTTCCCGGATCGGTAACTATGGCTACACCTTC. V is TRBV12-3 or TRBV12-4 and J is TRBJ1-2; no clear D. CDR3 size: 14 residues. Trimming left V 4 bases short and J 1 base short, with 10 bases between.